This note documents a single T cell receptor beta chain sequence. Its antigen is unknown. This sample was taken from a study of T cell responses to AZD1222 COVID-19 vaccine. Study results and caveats: CD4 TCRs linked to vaccination spanned spike, dominating at 160-218 and 743-854. Targeting of unmutated variant regions was reportedly seen in nearly half of spike-specific TCRs. Clonal diversity may have been underestimated, and the donors were mostly white British, with more females than males.

Clones were sequenced by immunoSEQ multiplex PCR, and TCRdb holds only the in-frame ones, with some missing. Of some 180,000 clones in the sample, 85% to 95% were seen once. The material was peripheral blood, obtained 28 days after the second dose of the MenACWY control vaccine. The source is an adult who received the MenACWY meningococcal vaccine as a control.

The CDR3, as DNA: TGTGCCAGCAGTGAAGAAGCGGGAGAAGGAAGTGAGCAGTTCTTC. This sequence encodes CASSEEAGEGSEQFF. The chain links TRBV25-1 to TRBJ2-1, with 8 bases identical to TRBD2. The CDR3 runs to 15 residues. CDR1 and CDR2 (germline): MGHDK, SYGVNS. V lost 2 bases to trimming and J lost 9 bases; unmatched junction nucleotides: 9. The full variable domain, its missing parts supplied by reference TRBV25-1 and TRBJ2-1, is EADIYQTPRYLVIGTGKKITLECSQTMGHDKMYWYQQDPGMELHLIHYSYGVNSTEKGDLSSESTVSRIRTEHFPLTLESARPSHTSQYLCASSEEAGEGSEQFFGPGTRLTVL.